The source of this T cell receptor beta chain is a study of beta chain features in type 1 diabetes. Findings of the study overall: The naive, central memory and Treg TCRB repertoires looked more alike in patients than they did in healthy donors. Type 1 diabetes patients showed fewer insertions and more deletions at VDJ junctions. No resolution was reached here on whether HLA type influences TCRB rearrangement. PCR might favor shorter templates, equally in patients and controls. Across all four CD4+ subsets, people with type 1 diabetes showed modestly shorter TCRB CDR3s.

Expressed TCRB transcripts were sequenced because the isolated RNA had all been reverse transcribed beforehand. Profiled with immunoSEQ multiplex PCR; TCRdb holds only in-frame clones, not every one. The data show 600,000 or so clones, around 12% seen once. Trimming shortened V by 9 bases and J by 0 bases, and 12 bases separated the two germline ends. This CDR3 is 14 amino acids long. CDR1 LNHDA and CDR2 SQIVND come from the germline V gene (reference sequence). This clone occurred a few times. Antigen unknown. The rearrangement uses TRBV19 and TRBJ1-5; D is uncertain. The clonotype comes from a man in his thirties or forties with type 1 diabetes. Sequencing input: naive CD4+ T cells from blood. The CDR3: CASHPPVSNQPQHF. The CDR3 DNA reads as TGTGCCAGCCATCCGCCTGTTAGCAATCAGCCCCAGCATTTT.